The 5 T cell receptor beta chains below all came from one sample that was sequenced in a study of cytomegalovirus exposure and HLA in healthy donors. PCR involved 60 Vbeta and 13 Jbeta primers. Produced via immunoSEQ multiplex PCR; TCRdb's table is partial and in-frame only. The table includes approximately 210,000 clones, around 76% detected once. Sequenced: PBMCs. All receptors come from a middle-aged man in good health and CMV-seropositive.

This clone was seen only once. The chain links TRBV19 to TRBJ1-1; a possible D gene is TRBD1 (5 bases). The CDR3 runs to 14 residues. Germline CDR1 is LNHDA and CDR2 is SQIVND (reference sequence). The V end was cut by 7 bases, the J end by 1 base, with 13 bases between. For the CDR3, the DNA is TGTGCCAGTACCCATAGGGGCGCGAACACTGAAGCTTTCTTT. It encodes CASTHRGANTEAFF.

This clone was seen only once. The CDR3 DNA is TGTGCCAGCAGTTACGGCGGGTTACAGGGCGAGACCCAGTACTTC. Amino acids: CASSYGGLQGETQYF. This chain connects TRBV6-5 to TRBJ2-5; TRBD1 might be the D (6 bases). The V end was cut by 2 bases, the J end by 5 bases, with 15 bases between. Germline V lookup: CDR1 MNHEY, CDR2 SVGAGI. The CDR3 contains 15 residues.

The V gene is TRBV11-2, the J gene TRBJ1-1; 9 nucleotides match TRBD1. Per germline, CDR1 SGHAT and CDR2 FQNNGV. V trimming: 1 base; J trimming: 10 bases; junction bases outside the gene matches: 4. CDR3 length equals 13 residues. In DNA form, the CDR3 reads TGTGCCAGCAGCTTAGTCGAGACAGGGGGAGCTTTCTTT. This gives the protein CASSLVETGGAFF.

Written as DNA, the CDR3 is TGTGCCAGCAGCTCCCGGACAGGGAACACCGGGGAGCTGTTTTTT. This sequence encodes CASSSRTGNTGELFF. The gene calls are TRBV7-9 and TRBJ2-2; 7 bases map to TRBD1. CDR3 size: 15 residues. The germline V gene has CDR1 SEHNR and CDR2 FQNEAQ (reference sequence). With 4 bases clipped from V and 1 base from J, the junction kept 3 bases outside the gene matches.

The chain recombines TRBV7-9 with TRBJ1-1; D gene uncertain. Trimming left V 3 bases short and J 6 bases short, with 8 bases between. Per the germline V gene, CDR1 is SEHNR and CDR2 is FQNEAQ (reference sequence). The CDR3 has 12 residues. The CDR3 bases are TGTGCCAGCAGCTTGGGCAGGCCTGAAGCTTTCTTT. Translation: CASSLGRPEAFF.